The next 9 T cell receptor beta chains were all read from a single sample in a study of cytomegalovirus exposure and HLA in healthy donors. Using immunoSEQ multiplex PCR, the repertoire was profiled, and TCRdb retains in-frame clones only, with some absent. The sample contains about 280,000 clones, about 86% of which appear only once. The sample comprised PBMCs. These receptors all come from a woman between 18 and 30 years old in good health and CMV-seronegative.

The CDR3 bases are TGTGCCAGCAGCGCCCACAGGGGTTACAATGAGCAGTTCTTC. This sequence encodes CASSAHRGYNEQFF. This chain links TRBV11-2 with TRBJ2-1; 7 bases align to TRBD1. With 5 bases clipped from V and 4 bases from J, the junction kept 5 bases outside the gene matches. This CDR3 has 14 residues. The germline CDR1 and CDR2 sequences are SGHAT and FQNNGV. Full variable domain (remainder filled in from reference TRBV11-2 and TRBJ2-1): EAGVAQSPRYKIIEKRQSVAFWCNPISGHATLYWYQQILGQGPKLLIQFQNNGVVDDSQLPKDRFSAERLKGVDSTLKIQPAKLEDSAVYLCASSAHRGYNEQFFGPGTRLTVL.

The chain combines TRBV10-3 with TRBJ1-2, with D possibly matching TRBD1 (6 bases). CDR1 and CDR2 from the germline V gene are ENHRY and SYGVKD. V was trimmed by 9 bases and J by 4 bases, leaving 21 bases between them. This CDR3 has 15 residues. DNA for the CDR3: TGTGCCATTGGCCGGGACATCAAAGGCGGCTATGGCTACACCTTC. This gives the protein CAIGRDIKGGYGYTF.

This clone was observed a single time. The genes are TRBV4-1 and TRBJ2-7, with D maybe TRBD2 (6 bases). V was trimmed by 1 base and J by 4 bases, leaving 14 bases between them. This CDR3 comprises 15 residues. Germline lookup yields CDR1 MGHRA and CDR2 YSYEKL. Here the CDR3 DNA reads TGCGCCAGCAGCCAAGGGCGGGGACTGGGTTACGAGCAGTACTTC. As protein: CASSQGRGLGYEQYF.

The CDR3 DNA is TGTGCCAGCAGTCGTTCGGACAGGGACGTCCTCTATGGCTACACCTTC. Protein product: CASSRSDRDVLYGYTF. The chain has TRBV28 and TRBJ1-2; 8 bases are a match to TRBD1. The CDR3 covers 16 residues. Unmatched junction bases numbered 12, after V lost 5 bases and J lost 4 bases. Germline lookup yields CDR1 MDHEN and CDR2 SYDVKM.

The gene calls are TRBV6-5 and TRBJ1-2, with D possibly matching TRBD1 (5 bases). Trimming cost V 8 bases and J 5 bases, with 15 bases left between them. The CDR3 runs to 13 residues. Germline V gene sequence: CDR1 MNHEY, CDR2 SVGAGI. The CDR3 sequence is CASGTREGYGYTF. The CDR3 DNA reads TGTGCCAGCGGAACCCGGGAGGGGTATGGCTACACCTTC.

This chain uses TRBV5-4 with TRBJ2-7, with a tentative D call TRBD1 (6 bases). The germline CDR1 and CDR2 sequences are SGHNT and YYREEE (reference sequence). V was pared by 4 bases and J by 7 bases, with 18 bases between. This CDR3 contains 14 residues. As DNA, the CDR3 is TGTGCCAGCAGCGGCCAGGGGTTCCCTCTGGAGCAGTACTTC. Protein product: CASSGQGFPLEQYF.

The chain joins TRBV6-5 to TRBJ2-7; 9 bases agree with TRBD2. CDR3 length equals 15 residues. V dropped 2 bases and J dropped 4; count of bases not matched to a gene: 6. Germline V gene data show CDR1 as MNHEY and CDR2 as SVGAGI. Here the CDR3 DNA reads TGTGCCAGCAGTTACCGTCTAGCGGGGTCGTACGAGCAGTACTTC. Translation gives CASSYRLAGSYEQYF.

The gene calls are TRBV11-2 and TRBJ2-7; possible D gene TRBD1, 6 bases. CDR3 size: 17 residues. Germline loops: CDR1 SGHAT, CDR2 FQNNGV. V lost 5 bases to trimming and J lost 2 bases, with 22 bases between them. The CDR3 nucleotides are TGTGCCAGCAGCCCCGATTGGGGGCACCCAGGGGCCTACGAGCAGTACTTC. Translated, it gives CASSPDWGHPGAYEQYF.

The table lists this clone with a count of one. A junction boundary mismatches the germline segment, possibly from a read error. The chain combines TRBV2 with TRBJ2-4; 9 bases line up with TRBD1. CDR3 length equals 16 residues. Germline CDR1 and CDR2: SNHLY and FYNNEI. CDR3 DNA: TGTGCCAGCAGGGAAGGGACAGGGCTAGCCAAAAACATTCAGTACTTC. Translation gives CASREGTGLAKNIQYF.